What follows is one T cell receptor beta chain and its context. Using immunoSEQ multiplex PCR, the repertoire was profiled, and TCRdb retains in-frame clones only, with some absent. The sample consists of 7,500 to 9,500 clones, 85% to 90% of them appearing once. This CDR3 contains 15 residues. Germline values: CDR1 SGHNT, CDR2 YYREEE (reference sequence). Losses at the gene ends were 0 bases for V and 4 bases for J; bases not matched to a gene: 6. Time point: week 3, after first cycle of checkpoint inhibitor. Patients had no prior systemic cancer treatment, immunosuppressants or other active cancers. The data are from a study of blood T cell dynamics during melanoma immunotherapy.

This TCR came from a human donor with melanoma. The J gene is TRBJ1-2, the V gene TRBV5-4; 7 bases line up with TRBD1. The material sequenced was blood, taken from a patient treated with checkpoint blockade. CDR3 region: CASSLEQGRSYGYTF. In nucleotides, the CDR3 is TGTGCCAGCAGCTTGGAACAGGGGAGAAGCTATGGCTACACCTTC.